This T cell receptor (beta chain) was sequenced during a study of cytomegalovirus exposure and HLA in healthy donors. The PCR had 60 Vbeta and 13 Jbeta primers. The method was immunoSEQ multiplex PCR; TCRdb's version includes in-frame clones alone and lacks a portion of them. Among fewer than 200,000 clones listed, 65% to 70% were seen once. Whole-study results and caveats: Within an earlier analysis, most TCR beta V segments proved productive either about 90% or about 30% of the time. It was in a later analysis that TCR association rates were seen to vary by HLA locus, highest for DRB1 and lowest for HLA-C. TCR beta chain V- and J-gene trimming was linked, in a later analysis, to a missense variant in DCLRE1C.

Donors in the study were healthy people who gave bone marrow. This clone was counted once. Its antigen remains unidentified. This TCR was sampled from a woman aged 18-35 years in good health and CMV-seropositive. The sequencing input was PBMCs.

The DNA of the CDR3 is TGTGCCAGTAGCACAACAGGGAACTATGGCTACACCTTC. It is translated as CASSTTGNYGYTF. The chain employs TRBV19 and TRBJ1-2; D might be TRBD1 (6 bases). The CDR3 totals 13 residues. Germline V lookup: CDR1 LNHDA, CDR2 SQIVND (reference sequence). V was pared by 6 bases and J by 2 bases, with 10 bases between.